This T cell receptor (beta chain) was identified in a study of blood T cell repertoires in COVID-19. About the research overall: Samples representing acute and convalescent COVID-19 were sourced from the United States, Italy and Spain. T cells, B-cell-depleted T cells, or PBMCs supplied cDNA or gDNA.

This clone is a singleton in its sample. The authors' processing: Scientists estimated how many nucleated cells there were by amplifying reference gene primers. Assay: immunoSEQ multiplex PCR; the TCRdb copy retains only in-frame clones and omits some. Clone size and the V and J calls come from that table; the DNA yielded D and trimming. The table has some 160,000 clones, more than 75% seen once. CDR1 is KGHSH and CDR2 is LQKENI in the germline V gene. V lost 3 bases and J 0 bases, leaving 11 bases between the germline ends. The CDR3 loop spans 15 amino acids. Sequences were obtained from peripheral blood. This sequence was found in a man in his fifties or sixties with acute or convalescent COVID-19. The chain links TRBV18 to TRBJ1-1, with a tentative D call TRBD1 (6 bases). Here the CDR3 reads CASSPQDSVNTEAFF. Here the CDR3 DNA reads TGTGCCAGCTCACCCCAGGACAGCGTGAACACTGAAGCTTTCTTT.